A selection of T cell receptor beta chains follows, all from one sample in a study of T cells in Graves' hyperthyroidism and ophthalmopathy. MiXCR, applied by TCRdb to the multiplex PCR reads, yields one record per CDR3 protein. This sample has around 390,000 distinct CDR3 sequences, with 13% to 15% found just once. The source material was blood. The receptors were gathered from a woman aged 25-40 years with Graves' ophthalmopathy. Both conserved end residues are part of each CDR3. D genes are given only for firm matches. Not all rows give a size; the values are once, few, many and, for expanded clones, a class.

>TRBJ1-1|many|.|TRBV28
TGTGCCAGCAGTGGCACCGGACACCAGAACACTGAAGCTTTCTTT
CASSGTGHQNTEAFF
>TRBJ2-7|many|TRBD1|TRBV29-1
TGCAGCGTTGTCCGGCAGACAGGGTTCGAGCAGTACTTC
CSVVRQTGFEQYF
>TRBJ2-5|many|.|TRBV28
TGTGCCAGGCTGCTAAAGCACCAAGGGGAGACCCAGTACTTC
CARLLKHQGETQYF
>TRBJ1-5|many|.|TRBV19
TGTGCCAGTAGTAGCGGGAGACACGGCAATCAGCCCCAGCATTTT
CASSSGRHGNQPQHF
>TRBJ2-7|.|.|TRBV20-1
TGCAGTGCTAGAGATAGGAGGCTCTCCTACGAGCAGTACTTC
CSARDRRLSYEQYF
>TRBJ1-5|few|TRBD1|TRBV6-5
TGTGCCAGCAGTTGGACAGGGGAAAAAGGCAATCAGCCCCAGCATTTT
CASSWTGEKGNQPQHF
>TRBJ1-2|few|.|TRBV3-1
TGTGCCAGCAGCCAAGTCGGGACCCCCTATGGCTACACCTTC
CASSQVGTPYGYTF
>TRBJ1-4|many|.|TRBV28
TGTGCCAGCAGTTTATCGAGGGGATTGGGGGAAGAAAAACTGTTTTTT
CASSLSRGLGEEKLFF
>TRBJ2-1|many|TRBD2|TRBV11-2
TGTGCCAGCAGCTTAGCGGGGGGGGCCTACAATGAGCAGTTCTTC
CASSLAGGAYNEQFF
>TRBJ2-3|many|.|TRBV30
TGTGCCTGGAGTGTACGGGTCTTGCGGGGCCTAAGGGCTACGCAGTATTTT
CAWSVRVLRGLRATQYF
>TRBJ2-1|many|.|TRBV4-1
TGCGCCAGCAGCCAAGAACCGGTTAGGGTTAGCAGCTACAATGAGCAGTTCTTC
CASSQEPVRVSSYNEQFF
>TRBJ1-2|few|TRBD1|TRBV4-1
TGCGCCAGCAGCCAAGGGGGACAGGGTACCTATGGCTACACCTTC
CASSQGGQGTYGYTF
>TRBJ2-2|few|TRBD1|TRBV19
TGTGCCAGTAGTCCCCAGGGGGTGGCTTTCAGTGGGGAGCTGTTTTTT
CASSPQGVAFSGELFF
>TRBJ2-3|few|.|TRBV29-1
TGCAGCGTTGGGGGGGTAGGCGCAGATACGCAGTATTTT
CSVGGVGADTQYF
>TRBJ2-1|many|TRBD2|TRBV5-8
TGTGCCAGCAGGGCGGCCGGGGGGGGGGCCAATGAGCAGTTCTTC
CASRAAGGGANEQFF
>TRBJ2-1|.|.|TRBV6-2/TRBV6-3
TGTGCCAGCACCTCCGCTTGGAATGAGCAGTTCTTC
CASTSAWNEQFF
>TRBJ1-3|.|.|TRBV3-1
TGTGCCAGCAGCCCCGGCAGCGGTTACTCTGGAAACACCATATATTTT
CASSPGSGYSGNTIYF
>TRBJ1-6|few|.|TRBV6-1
TGTGCCAGCAGTAAGGGGCCCTATAATTCACCCCTCCACTTT
CASSKGPYNSPLHF
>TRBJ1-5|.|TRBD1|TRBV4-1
TGCGCCAGCAGCCAACTGACAGGGTGGCCCCAGCATTTT
CASSQLTGWPQHF
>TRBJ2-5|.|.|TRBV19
TGTGCCAGTAGTAGTCAGCTGAAATTCGAGACCCAGTACTTC
CASSSQLKFETQYF
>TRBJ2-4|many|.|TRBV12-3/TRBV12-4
TGTGCCAGCAGTTTATGGGGATTCGGACACATTCAGTACTTC
CASSLWGFGHIQYF
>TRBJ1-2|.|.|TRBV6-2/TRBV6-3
TGTGCCAGCAGTTATACCACAGTGACCCCCGGCTACACCTTC
CASSYTTVTPGYTF
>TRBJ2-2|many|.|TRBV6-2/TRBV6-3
TGTGCCAGCAGTTCAGGAGGGCGGGAGCTGTTTTTT
CASSSGGRELFF
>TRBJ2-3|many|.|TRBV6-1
TGTGCCAGCAGTGAAGGATTTCAGGGGAATACGCAGTATTTT
CASSEGFQGNTQYF
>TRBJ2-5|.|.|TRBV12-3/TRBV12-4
TGTGCCAGCAGTATATCAGGACAACTCCAAGAGACCCAGTACTTC
CASSISGQLQETQYF
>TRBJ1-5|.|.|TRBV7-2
TGTGCCAGCAGCCCAGTAGGATATCAGCCCCAGCATTTT
CASSPVGYQPQHF
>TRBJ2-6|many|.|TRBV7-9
TGTGCCAGCAGCTTAAACACACTCGTCCTGACTTTC
CASSLNTLVLTF
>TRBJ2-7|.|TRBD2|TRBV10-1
TGCGCCAGCAGTCCCGTAACTAGCGGGGAGCAGTACTTC
CASSPVTSGEQYF
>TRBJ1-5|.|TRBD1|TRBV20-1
TGCAGAACTGGGGGGACAGGGCAGAATAGCAATCAGCCCCAGCATTTT
CRTGGTGQNSNQPQHF
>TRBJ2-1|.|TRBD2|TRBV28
TGTGCCAGCAGTATCGGGGGGGGGCATGAGCAGTTCTTC
CASSIGGGHEQFF
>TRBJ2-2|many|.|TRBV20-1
TGCAGTGCTAGAGATCACTTCGACGGGGAGCTGTTTTTT
CSARDHFDGELFF
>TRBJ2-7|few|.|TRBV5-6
TGTGCCAGCAGCTTGGATCCCCAGGACTCCTACGAGCAGTACTTC
CASSLDPQDSYEQYF
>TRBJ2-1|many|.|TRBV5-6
TGTGCCAGCAGCCTCGGACATACCATCACACTCTTTACCCCCAATGAGCAGTTCTTC
CASSLGHTITLFTPNEQFF
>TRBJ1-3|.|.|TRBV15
TGTGCCACCAGCAGAGATCTTTCTGCGGGAAACACCATATATTTT
CATSRDLSAGNTIYF
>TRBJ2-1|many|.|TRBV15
TGTGCCACCAGCAGGCCGGGTCCGAATGAGCAGTTCTTC
CATSRPGPNEQFF
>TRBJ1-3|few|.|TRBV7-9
TGTGCCAGCAGCTCCCACGAATCTGGAAACACCATATATTTT
CASSSHESGNTIYF
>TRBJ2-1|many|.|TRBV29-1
TGCAGCGTTGAAGATCCTTCGGATCCTGGCACCTACAATGAGCAGTTCTTC
CSVEDPSDPGTYNEQFF
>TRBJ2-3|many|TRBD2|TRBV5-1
TGTGCCAGCAGCTGGAGCGGGGCTAGCACAGATACGCAGTATTTT
CASSWSGASTDTQYF
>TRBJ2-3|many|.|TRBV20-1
TGCAGTGCTAGACCAACTACAGATACGCAGTATTTT
CSARPTTDTQYF
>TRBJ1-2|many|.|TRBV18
TGTGCCAGCTCACCGTCTAGGCAGGGCGACTATGGCTACACCTTC
CASSPSRQGDYGYTF
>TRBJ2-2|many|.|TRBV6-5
TGTGCCAGCAATTACTACCTGCCCCTACCCACGAACACCGGGGAGCTGTTTTTT
CASNYYLPLPTNTGELFF
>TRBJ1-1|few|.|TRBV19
TGTGCCAGTAGTCGGCCCCCCGGGAGGATGAACACTGAAGCTTTCTTT
CASSRPPGRMNTEAFF
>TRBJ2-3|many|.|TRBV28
TGTGCCAGCAGTTTATGGACCGCGTGGGATACGCAGTATTTT
CASSLWTAWDTQYF
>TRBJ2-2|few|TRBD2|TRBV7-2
TGTGCCAGCAGCTTAGCGGAGAGAATAGCGGGGGTTACTACCGGGGAGCTGTTTTTT
CASSLAERIAGVTTGELFF
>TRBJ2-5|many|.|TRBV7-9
TGTGCCAGCAGCTTAAGAGGGGACCGGGGAGAGACCCAGTACTTC
CASSLRGDRGETQYF
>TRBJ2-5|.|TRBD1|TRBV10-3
TGTGCCATCAGTGACGTGACAGGGGGACAAGAGACCCAGTACTTC
CAISDVTGGQETQYF
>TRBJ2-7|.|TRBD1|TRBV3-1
TGTGCCAGCAGCCAAGTGCGGGGGACAGGGGCTCTCGAGCAGTACTTC
CASSQVRGTGALEQYF
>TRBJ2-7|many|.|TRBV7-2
TGTGCCAGCAGCTTAGAGTTTTCTTACGAGCAGTACTTC
CASSLEFSYEQYF
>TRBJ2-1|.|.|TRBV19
TGTGCCAGTACCAACTTACGGGGGAATGAGCAGTTCTTC
CASTNLRGNEQFF
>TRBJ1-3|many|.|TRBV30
TGTGCCTGGAGTGTAGGAGCAGCCATTCCGGCTGGAAACACCATATATTTT
CAWSVGAAIPAGNTIYF
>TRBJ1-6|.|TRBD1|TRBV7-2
TGTGCCAGCAGCCCCGGGACAGGCCTCTCACCCCTCCACTTT
CASSPGTGLSPLHF
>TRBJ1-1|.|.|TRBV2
TGTGCCAGCAGGACCGGGCCCCCCACTAGGAACACTGAAGCTTTCTTT
CASRTGPPTRNTEAFF
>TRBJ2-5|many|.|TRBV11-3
TGTGCCAGCAGCTTAGCCGAAACACGAAAACAAGAGACCCAGTACTTC
CASSLAETRKQETQYF
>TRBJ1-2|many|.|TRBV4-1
TGCGCCAGCAGCCAAGTTGACAGCTATGGCTACACCTTC
CASSQVDSYGYTF
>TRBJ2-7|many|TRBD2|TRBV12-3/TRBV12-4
TGTGCCAGCAGTCTAAGACTAGCACCCGAGCAGTACTTC
CASSLRLAPEQYF
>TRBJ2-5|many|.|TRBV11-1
TGTGCCAGCAGCCCCGGGGGTGCTTTGAGAGAGACCCAGTACTTC
CASSPGGALRETQYF
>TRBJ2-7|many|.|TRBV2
TGTGCCAGCAGTGTGAGCTACCACTTCGAGCAGTACTTC
CASSVSYHFEQYF
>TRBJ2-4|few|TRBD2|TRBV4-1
TGCGCCAGCAGCCACCTTCTAGCGGGGGGAGCCAAAAACATTCAGTACTTC
CASSHLLAGGAKNIQYF
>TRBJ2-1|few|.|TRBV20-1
TGCAGTGCGCCGCGGAGGCGGGACCCCTACAATGAGCAGTTCTTC
CSAPRRRDPYNEQFF
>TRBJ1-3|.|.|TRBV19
TGTGCCAGTAGTTTACCGGGCCTCTTCTCTGGAAACACCATATATTTT
CASSLPGLFSGNTIYF